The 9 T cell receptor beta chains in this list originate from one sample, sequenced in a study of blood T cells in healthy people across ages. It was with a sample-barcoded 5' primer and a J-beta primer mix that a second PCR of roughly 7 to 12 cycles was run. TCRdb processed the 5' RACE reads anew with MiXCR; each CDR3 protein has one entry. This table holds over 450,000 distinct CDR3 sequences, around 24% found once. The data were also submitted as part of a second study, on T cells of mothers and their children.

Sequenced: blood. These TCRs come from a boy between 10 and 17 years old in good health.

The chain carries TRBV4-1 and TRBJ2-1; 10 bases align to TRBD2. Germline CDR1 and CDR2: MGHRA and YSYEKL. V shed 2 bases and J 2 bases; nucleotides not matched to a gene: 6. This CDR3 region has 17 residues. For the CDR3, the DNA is TGCGCCAGCAGCCAACTCCTAGCGGGAGTCCCCTACAATGAGCAGTTCTTC. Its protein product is CASSQLLAGVPYNEQFF.

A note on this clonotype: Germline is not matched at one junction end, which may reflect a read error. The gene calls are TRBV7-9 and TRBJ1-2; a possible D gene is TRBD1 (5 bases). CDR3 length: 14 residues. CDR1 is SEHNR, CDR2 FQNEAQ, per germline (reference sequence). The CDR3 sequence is CASSLGFREDGYTF. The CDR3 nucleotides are TGCGCCAGCAGCTTAGGATTCAGGGAGGACGGCTACACCTTC. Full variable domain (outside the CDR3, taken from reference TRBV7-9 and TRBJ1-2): DTGVSQNPRHKITKRGQNVTFRCDPISEHNRLYWYRQTLGQGPEFLTYFQNEAQLEKSRLLSDRFSAERPKGSFSTLEIQRTEQGDSAMYLCASSLGFREDGYTFGSGTRLTVV.

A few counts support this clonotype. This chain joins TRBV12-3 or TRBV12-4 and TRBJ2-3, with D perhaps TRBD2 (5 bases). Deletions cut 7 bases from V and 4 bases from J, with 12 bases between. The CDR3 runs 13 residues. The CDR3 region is CASMASFADTQYF. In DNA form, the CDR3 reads TGTGCCAGCATGGCTAGCTTTGCAGATACGCAGTATTTT.

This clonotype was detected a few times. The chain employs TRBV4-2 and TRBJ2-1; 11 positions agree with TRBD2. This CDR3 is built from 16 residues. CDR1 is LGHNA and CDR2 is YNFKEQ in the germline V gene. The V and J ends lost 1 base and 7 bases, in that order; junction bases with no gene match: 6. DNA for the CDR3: TGTGCCAGCAGCCAAGGTGGGCTAGCGGGAGGAAATGAGCAGTTCTTC. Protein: CASSQGGLAGGNEQFF.

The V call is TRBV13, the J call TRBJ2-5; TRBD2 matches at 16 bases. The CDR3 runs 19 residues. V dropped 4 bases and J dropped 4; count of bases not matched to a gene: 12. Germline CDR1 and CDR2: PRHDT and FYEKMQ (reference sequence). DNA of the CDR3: TGTGCCAGCAGCTCGCGCACCGGGACTAGCGGGAGGGCCAGAGAGACCCAGTACTTC. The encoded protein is CASSSRTGTSGRARETQYF.

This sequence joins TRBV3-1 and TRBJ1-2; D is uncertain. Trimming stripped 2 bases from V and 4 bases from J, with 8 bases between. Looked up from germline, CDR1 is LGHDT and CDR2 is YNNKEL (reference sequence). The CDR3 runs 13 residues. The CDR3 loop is CASSQTGLYGYTF. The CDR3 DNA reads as TGTGCCAGCAGCCAAACCGGACTCTATGGCTACACCTTC.

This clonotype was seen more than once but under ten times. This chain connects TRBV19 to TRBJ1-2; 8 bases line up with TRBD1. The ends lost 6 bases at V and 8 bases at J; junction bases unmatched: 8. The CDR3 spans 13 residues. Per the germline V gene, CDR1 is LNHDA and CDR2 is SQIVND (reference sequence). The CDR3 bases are TGTGCCAGTAGCCCTAGGACAGGGCTAGGCTACACCTTC. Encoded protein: CASSPRTGLGYTF. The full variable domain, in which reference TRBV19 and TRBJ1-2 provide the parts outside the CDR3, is DGGITQSPKYLFRKEGQNVTLSCEQNLNHDAMYWYRQDPGQGLRLIYYSQIVNDFQKGDIAEGYSVSREKKESFPLTVTSAQKNPTAFYLCASSPRTGLGYTFGSGTRLTVV.

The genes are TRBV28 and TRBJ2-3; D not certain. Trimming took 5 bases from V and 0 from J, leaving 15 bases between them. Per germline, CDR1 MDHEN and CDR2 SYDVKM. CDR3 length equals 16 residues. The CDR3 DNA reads TGTGCCAGCAGTCTTCAACCCGGGTCGAGCACAGATACGCAGTATTTT. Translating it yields CASSLQPGSSTDTQYF.

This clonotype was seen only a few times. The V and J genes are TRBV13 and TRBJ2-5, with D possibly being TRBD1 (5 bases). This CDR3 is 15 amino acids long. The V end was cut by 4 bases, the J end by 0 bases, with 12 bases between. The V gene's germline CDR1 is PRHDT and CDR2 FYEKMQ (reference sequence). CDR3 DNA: TGTGCCAGCAGCTCCTACATAGGGGACCAAGAGACCCAGTACTTC. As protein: CASSSYIGDQETQYF.